This T cell receptor (beta chain) was retrieved from a study of spatial heterogeneity in lung cancer. Across the whole study: The count of detected beta-chain sequences consistently exceeded that of alpha-chain sequences.

The time point denotes: sample taken at primary tumor resection. Unsorted whole RNA from tumor, nontumor lung or frozen PBMC underwent sequencing. This clonotype was seen ten or more times. Per the germline V gene, CDR1 is SGHTA and CDR2 is FQGNSA. This CDR3 region has 12 residues. V gave up 5 bases and J gave up 5 bases, with 9 bases separating them. TCRdb processed the 5' RACE reads anew with MiXCR; each CDR3 protein has one entry. Among about 75,000 distinct CDR3 sequences listed, about an eighth were seen once. The source of this sequence is a male donor with early-stage non-small cell lung cancer. This chain uses TRBV7-2 with TRBJ1-1; D is perhaps TRBD1 (5 bases). Sequencing used PBMCs, obtained at surgery. This chain's CDR3 is CASSRRGTEAFF. The CDR3 nucleotides are TGTGCCAGCAGCCGACGGGGGACTGAAGCTTTCTTT.